Reported below is one T cell receptor beta chain. The antigen remains undetermined. These data belong to a study of T cell repertoires in cytomegalovirus infection. Study-level information: HLA-B-restricted CMV epitopes that are well studied were used alongside recently identified HLA-C-restricted ones. Matching HLA type and CMV infection were both indicated by public TCR beta signatures.

TCRdb re-derived calls from the reads in MiXCR, one entry per CDR3 protein. Of about 830,000 distinct CDR3 sequences listed, roughly 33% are singletons. The CDR3 length is 15 residues. The ends were cut back, 3 bases at V and 4 bases at J, with 13 bases in the middle. Findings and caveats of the study: Public TCR beta family frequency separated CMV-and-HLA carriers, including in an independent cohort. It was HLA-C-restricted CMV-specific TCR beta clonotypes that dominated the response ex vivo.

The input for sequencing was cultured CD8+ T cells from PBMCs, taken from culture after CMV antigen stimulation. V is TRBV12-3 or TRBV12-4 and J is TRBJ2-1; weak D call: TRBD2 (5 bases). This clonotype originated in a human donor in good health (CMV status not recorded). Some clones in this sample may be carry-over from other donors' samples. The chain's CDR3 is CASSLLEDCYNEQFF. CDR3 DNA sequence: TGTGCCAGCAGTTTGCTAGAGGACTGTTACAATGAGCAGTTCTTC.